This T cell receptor beta chain was captured by sequencing in a study of T cell changes during pregnancy in multiple sclerosis. Method: immunoSEQ multiplex PCR; TCRdb's copy keeps in-frame clones and lacks some. The table has some 57,000 clones, over 80% seen once; the top ten hold about 0.8%. CDR3 length: 15 amino acids. The V gene's germline CDR1 is ENHRY and CDR2 SYGVKD. With V trimmed by 3 bases and J by 5 bases, 9 bases remained unmatched. This sample comprised CD4+ T cells from peripheral blood mononuclear cells, obtained in the first trimester of pregnancy. The chain carries TRBV10-3 and TRBJ2-5; TRBD2 matches at 7 bases. This receptor was identified in a female donor with multiple sclerosis, enrolled in a pregnancy study. The CDR3 sequence is CAISDPGLPGETQYF. As DNA, the CDR3 is TGTGCCATCAGTGACCCGGGACTACCAGGGGAGACCCAGTACTTC.